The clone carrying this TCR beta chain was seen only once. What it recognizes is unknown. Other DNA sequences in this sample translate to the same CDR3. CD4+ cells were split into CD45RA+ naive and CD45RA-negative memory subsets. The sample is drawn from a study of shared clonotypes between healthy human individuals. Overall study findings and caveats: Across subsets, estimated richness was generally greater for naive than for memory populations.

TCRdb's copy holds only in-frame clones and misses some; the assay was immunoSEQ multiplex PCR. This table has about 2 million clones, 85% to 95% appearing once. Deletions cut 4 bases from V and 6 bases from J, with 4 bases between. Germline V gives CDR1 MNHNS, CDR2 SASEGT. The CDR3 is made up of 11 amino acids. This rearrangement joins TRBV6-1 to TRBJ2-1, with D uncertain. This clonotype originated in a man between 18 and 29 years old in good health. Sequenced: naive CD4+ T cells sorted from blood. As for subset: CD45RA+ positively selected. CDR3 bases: TGTGCCAGCAGTGTTATCAATGAGCAGTTCTTC. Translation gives CASSVINEQFF.